This TCR beta chain was sequenced in a study of regulatory T cells in long-lasting Graves disease (dated by TCRdb to about 2021). With respect to the entire study: Newly diagnosed Graves' disease patients had taken antithyroid drugs for less than 3 months. Patients with persistent Graves' disease were compared with patients with newly diagnosed Graves' disease using TCR sequencing and RNA sequencing of peripheral blood. The study was conducted in China and was registered as a clinical trial. TCR sequencing covered some 13 persistent and approximately 20 newly diagnosed Graves' disease patients, 33 samples in total.

Library creation used multiplex PCR. Instrument used: Illumina HiSeq 4000. TCR beta libraries were built with iRepertoire HTBI primers and Arm-PCR amplification of CDR3 regions. Before sequencing, the PCR products went through gel purification. The authors' pipeline ran thus. A total of fewer than 65 TRBV and 14 TRBJ segments were identified across samples and were used for gene usage analysis of CDR3 amino acid clonotypes. Filtered high-quality paired reads were merged into contigs using COPE and FqMerger. BLAST was used to align contigs to IMGT TRBV, TRBD and TRBJ reference genes, with CDR3 defined following IMGT. Any clonotype with a frequency above 0.1% was classified as a highly expanded clone. Shannon entropy served as the measure of repertoire diversity, while the Gini coefficient captured V-J evenness. Clonotypes shared by more than one individual were considered public. TCRdb's own reprocessing of the public reads used fastp at Q25 and MiXCR and kept productive beta chains. Identical CDR3 proteins give one entry, which carries the most common genes and DNA. The V and J calls were not made by the authors but by TCRdb's processing. The sample table lists about 560,000 distinct CDR3 sequences, 15% to 20% of them with a count of one. The top ten clonotypes cover more than 10% of the sample.

What the work shows at the level of the full study, not this receptor alone: More public clonotypes were shared among persistent patients (under 3,000) than among newly diagnosed patients (966). The small sample size was acknowledged by the authors as a limitation that may reduce accuracy. Sequencing and analysis were restricted to the TCR beta chain. Lower TCR Shannon entropy and fewer highly expanded clones were observed in persistent Graves' disease patients than in newly diagnosed patients, which suggested clonal expansion. Because the primary lesion, thyroid tissue, could not be accessed, the study looked at peripheral blood alone.

Reading the label with the study, this specimen's time point is: newly diagnosed GD, antithyroid drugs for less than 3 months. For both TCR sequencing and RNA sequencing, RNA was extracted from PBMCs using TRIzol. Graves' disease was diagnosed according to American Thyroid Association guidelines. Recruitment of patients was carried out at an endocrinology department in Xi'an, China. Each patient gave about 8.1 milliliters of peripheral blood, collected in an EDTA anticoagulant tube. Ficoll Paque Plus density gradient separation was used to isolate PBMCs, and no additional T cell sorting was done. An Agilent 2100 Bioanalyzer and agarose gel were used to assess RNA quality, and a NanoDrop 2000 was used to measure RNA concentration. With respect to this clonotype: The specificity of this receptor is unknown. No base qualities exist here, and no much larger clone lies one base off it.

Separately, the same data were catalogued under a study of T cells in Graves' hyperthyroidism and ophthalmopathy. Reported in the second study: Graves' hyperthyroidism was defined as stable when no progression to ophthalmopathy occurred over 18 months of follow-up. The hyperthyroidism patients were between 18 and 65 years old and newly diagnosed, with a disease duration of less than 2 months. The study excluded patients with uncontrolled infections, other autoimmune diseases, pregnancy or lactation. Diagnoses relied on clinical symptoms, serum thyroxine and TRAb, thyroid ultrasound and orbital computed tomography. The first round of RT-PCR for the TCR CDR3 was performed with the HTBI primer set and the Qiagen OneStep RT-PCR kit. Most expanded thyroid clonotypes (frequency above 0.001) were also found in blood, which suggests that blood repertoires may mirror thyroid immune responses. A model built on a 13 V-J signature distinguished ophthalmopathy from stable hyperthyroidism, reaching around 88% sensitivity and about 81% specificity in cross-validation and 80%/75% in testing. In validation, the model predicted progression to ophthalmopathy with approximately 71% sensitivity and 72.22% specificity, a median of 6.5 months before onset. To identify TCR V-J signatures that set the groups apart, the researchers used a discovery cohort of about a hundred patients, made up of fewer than 50 with Graves' ophthalmopathy and about 60 with stable Graves' hyperthyroidism. Prospective prediction of ophthalmopathy was tested in an independent validation cohort of approximately 18 hyperthyroidism patients and 15 to 17 patients who later progressed to ophthalmopathy. For training and testing, the 95 to 100 patients in the discovery cohort were randomly divided in a 7:3 ratio. In addition, the study compared T-cell repertoires in thyroid tissue and in blood from several Graves' hyperthyroidism patients. Following sampling, methimazole starting at 30 mg daily was given to hyperthyroidism patients, and high-dose intravenous methylprednisolone was given to ophthalmopathy patients. Libraries were constructed in a second round of multiplex PCR, after which size selection and purification were carried out. Paired-end sequencing of the libraries was performed with 100 bp reads on an Illumina HiSeq2000. SOAPnuke was used to process the raw data, removing reads that contained adapters or uncalled bases, had a mean Phred below 15, or lacked an exact match to the constant primer or identifier. High-quality paired reads were merged using COPE v1.2.5, and each unique nucleotide sequence was defined as a clonotype. Clonotypes were aligned to IMGT TRBV, TRBD and TRBJ reference segments using MiTCR v1.1. The analysis included only V-J combinations with a frequency above 0.0001, which together covered over 98% of the repertoires. A TCS score was defined as the ratio of F50 (clonal expansion) to E x V (chaos), with BLOSUM62-based TCRdist applied between CDR3 peptides within each V-J. Welch's t-statistics and random forest reduced roughly 530 V-J features to 10 to 15, which were used in a naive Bayes classifier (R e1071). Sample size was not statistically predetermined, and investigators were not blinded to group allocation. The paper reports TCR Vbeta CDR3 sequencing of approximately 140 peripheral blood samples: 43 ophthalmopathy, about 75 hyperthyroidism and some 17 progressor patients.

The input for sequencing was peripheral blood mononuclear cells (PBMCs), taken at new diagnosis, from a patient treated with antithyroid drugs. This clonotype originated in a man between 18 and 29 years old with Graves disease. Donor details come from another sample of the same person, matched by shared clones.

CDR3 protein: CASSSGLASTGELFF. In nucleotide form, the sequence is TGCGCCAGCAGCTCCGGACTAGCGAGCACCGGGGAGCTGTTTTTT. The chain joins TRBV5-1 to TRBJ2-2; the central 9 bases match TRBD2. CDR3 length: 15 amino acids, cysteine to phenylalanine. Only CDR3 DNA remains: 45 bases, in frame from the first base. Trimmed from V: 3 bases; trimmed from J: 4 bases; junction bases lacking a gene match: 4. CDR1 and CDR2 were assigned from the germline V gene as SGHRS and YFSETQ.